This TCR beta chain was found in a study of spatial heterogeneity in lung cancer. The time point here: sample taken at primary tumor resection. TCRs were sequenced from unsorted whole RNA of tumor, nontumor lung or PBMC. This clonotype was counted a few times. Each CDR3 protein gets one entry after TCRdb re-called the 5' RACE reads with MiXCR. Of about 17,000 distinct CDR3 sequences listed, 15% to 20% were seen once; the top ten hold around 15%. V gave up 0 bases and J gave up 5 bases; unmatched junction bases: 5. The CDR3 covers 15 residues. In germline, CDR1 is GTSNPN, CDR2 SVGIG (reference sequence).

The chain recombines TRBV30 with TRBJ2-1; 9 bases are a match to TRBD2. The sequence came from a male donor with early-stage non-small cell lung cancer. The sequencing here drew on PBMCs, taken at surgery. CDR3 bases: TGTGCCTGGAGTGTAGGGCTAGCGGGAAACAATGAGCAGTTCTTC. Protein sequence: CAWSVGLAGNNEQFF.